What follows are 5 T cell receptor beta chains derived from one specimen sequenced in a study of identical twins. TCRdb used MiXCR to reprocess the 5' RACE reads, holding one entry per CDR3 protein. The repertoire holds fewer than 550,000 distinct CDR3 sequences, with roughly an eighth as singletons. The same sample was also studied in work on yellow fever vaccine responses in identical twins.

The sequencing input was CD4+ T cells sorted from blood. The receptors shown here come from a young woman in good health.

This clonotype has more than one count but fewer than ten. This chain links TRBV6-1 with TRBJ2-7; 11 positions match TRBD2. Germline V lookup: CDR1 MNHNS, CDR2 SASEGT. With 5 bases clipped from V and 7 bases from J, the junction kept 13 bases outside the gene matches. The CDR3 consists of 16 residues. The CDR3 reads CASSPLAGGTSLEQYF. The CDR3 DNA sequence: TGTGCCAGCAGTCCCCTAGCGGGAGGAACGAGCCTGGAGCAGTACTTC.

J is TRBJ2-2 and V is TRBV7-6; TRBD2 agrees at 9 bases. V dropped 1 base and J dropped 5; count of bases not matched to a gene: 5. The CDR3 covers 16 residues. Germline CDR1 reads SGHVS; CDR2 reads FNYEAQ. CDR3 residues: CASSLEAGGPTGELFF. The CDR3 region has the DNA TGTGCCAGCAGCTTAGAGGCGGGAGGGCCAACCGGGGAGCTGTTTTTT.

V is TRBV6-5 and J is TRBJ2-1; 8 positions agree with TRBD2. Germline values: CDR1 MNHEY, CDR2 SVGAGI. This CDR3 is 16 amino acids long. V shed 5 bases and J 7 bases; nucleotides not matched to a gene: 13. CDR3 sequence: CASSNRGGLAGNEQFF. The CDR3 DNA follows: TGTGCCAGCAGTAACCGGGGGGGATTAGCGGGAAATGAGCAGTTCTTC.

This chain's CDR3 is CASRGQGFQQYF. Written as DNA, the CDR3 is TGTGCCAGCAGAGGACAGGGGTTTCAGCAGTACTTC. This chain joins TRBV11-2 and TRBJ2-7; the match to TRBD1 covers 9 bases. Germline values: CDR1 SGHAT, CDR2 FQNNGV. The ends lost 6 bases at V and 8 bases at J; junction bases unmatched: 5. There are 12 residues in the CDR3.

This clonotype has a handful of counts. The CDR3: CASASGHSSYEQYF. The CDR3, as DNA: TGTGCCAGCGCCTCAGGCCATAGCTCCTACGAGCAGTACTTC. The chain links TRBV7-2 to TRBJ2-7; D unresolved. This CDR3 region has 14 residues. Trimming took off 8 bases at V and 0 bases at J, with 14 bases between the two ends. The germline V gene has CDR1 SGHTA and CDR2 FQGNSA.